Listed below are T cell receptor beta chains from one sample, sequenced in a study of T cell repertoires in cytomegalovirus infection. In TCRdb, the reads were re-called with MiXCR into one record per CDR3 protein. The sample lists 400,000 or so distinct CDR3 sequences; 31% were seen once. Sequenced sample: PBMCs. The receptors here all came from a human donor in good health (CMV status not recorded). Some clones in this sample may be carry-over from other donors' samples. The CDR3 runs from the conserved cysteine through the conserved F or W. D genes are given only for firm matches. Size is stated for part of the rows, as once, few or many counts, or as a class when the clone is expanded.

J,V,size,D,CDR3,DNA
TRBJ1-5,TRBV6-1,few,.,CASRRDGSYQPQHF,TGTGCCAGCAGACGGGACGGATCGTATCAGCCCCAGCATTTT
TRBJ2-5,TRBV4-3,.,.,CASSQDPGPETQYF,TGCGCCAGCAGCCAAGATCCGGGGCCAGAGACCCAGTACTTC
TRBJ1-5,TRBV7-2,many,.,CASSLDWSGPQHF,TGTGCCAGCAGCTTAGATTGGTCAGGTCCCCAGCATTTT
TRBJ1-6,TRBV5-1,few,TRBD1,CASSFRPGQGGNSPLHF,TGCGCCAGCAGTTTCCGTCCGGGACAGGGCGGTAATTCACCCCTCCACTTT
TRBJ1-5,TRBV5-5,few,.,CASSAGRQAGSNQPQHF,TGTGCCAGCAGCGCTGGTAGACAGGCCGGGAGCAATCAGCCCCAGCATTTT
TRBJ1-1,TRBV7-6,few,.,CASSLSPSVMNTEAFF,TGTGCCAGCAGCTTAAGCCCTTCGGTCATGAACACTGAAGCTTTCTTT
TRBJ1-1,TRBV19,few,.,CASSIYQGTNTEAFF,TGTGCCAGTAGTATTTATCAGGGGACGAACACTGAAGCTTTCTTT
TRBJ1-2,TRBV12-3/TRBV12-4,.,TRBD1,CASSGDRGSGYTF,TGTGCCAGCAGTGGTGACAGGGGCTCCGGCTACACCTTC
TRBJ2-5,TRBV6-1,.,.,CASGGRETREYF,TGTGCCAGCGGCGGTCGGGAGACGCGGGAGTACTTC
TRBJ2-5,TRBV6-1,many,TRBD1,CASSYRGVQETQYF,TGTGCCAGCAGTTACAGGGGGGTACAAGAGACCCAGTACTTC
TRBJ2-6,TRBV20-1,.,.,CSAQDSSGANVLTF,TGCAGTGCTCAGGATAGCTCTGGGGCCAACGTCCTGACTTTC
TRBJ2-7,TRBV15,.,TRBD1,CATSRGDREYEQYF,TGTGCCACCAGCAGAGGGGACAGAGAATACGAGCAGTACTTC
TRBJ1-2,TRBV14,.,TRBD1,CASSQDRTGGGGYTF,TGTGCCAGCAGCCAAGATCGCACAGGGGGCGGAGGCTACACCTTC
TRBJ2-1,TRBV20-1,.,TRBD2,CSAPGTRDNEQFF,TGCAGTGCCCCCGGGACTAGGGACAATGAGCAGTTCTTC
TRBJ1-1,TRBV5-6,once,.,CASRAGMNTEAFF,TGTGCCAGCAGGGCCGGGATGAACACTGAAGCTTTCTTT
TRBJ2-3,TRBV12-3/TRBV12-4,few,TRBD2,CASSLGGGVSDTQYF,TGTGCCAGCAGTTTGGGCGGGGGGGTGTCAGATACGCAGTATTTT
TRBJ2-3,TRBV7-3,.,.,CASSLLRTDTQYF,TGTGCCAGCAGCTTACTCCGCACAGATACGCAGTATTTT
TRBJ1-1,TRBV6-5,few,.,CASSYSWQRTEAFF,TGTGCCAGCAGTTACTCATGGCAGCGCACTGAAGCTTTCTTT
TRBJ2-5,TRBV6-2/TRBV6-3,.,.,CASSHGGTQYF,TGTGCCAGCAGCCACGGGGGGACCCAGTACTTC
TRBJ2-2,TRBV7-3,many,.,CASSRDSNTGELFF,TGTGCCAGCAGCAGGGACTCGAACACCGGGGAGCTGTTTTTT
TRBJ1-1,TRBV27,few,TRBD1,CASRRQGVMNTEAFF,TGTGCCAGCAGACGACAGGGGGTAATGAACACTGAAGCTTTCTTT
TRBJ2-3,TRBV5-1,.,TRBD2,CASSLGAAGVYTQYF,TGCGCCAGCAGCTTGGGGGCAGCGGGGGTGTATACGCAGTATTTT
TRBJ1-1,TRBV5-4,many,.,CASSLALSTEAFF,TGTGCCAGCAGCTTGGCGTTGTCAACTGAAGCTTTCTTT
TRBJ1-6,TRBV6-5,many,TRBD1,CASSFHRGGNSPLHF,TGTGCCAGCAGTTTCCACAGGGGTGGCAATTCACCCCTCCACTTT
TRBJ1-5,TRBV6-1,.,TRBD1,CASTYADRTLQPQHF,TGTGCCAGCACCTACGCGGACAGGACTCTTCAGCCCCAGCATTTT
TRBJ2-1,TRBV7-2,.,TRBD2,CASSVRLAGGHNEQFF,TGTGCCAGCAGCGTAAGACTAGCGGGGGGGCACAATGAGCAGTTCTTC
TRBJ2-4,TRBV29-1,once,TRBD2,CSVIAGGPKNIQYF,TGCAGCGTTATAGCGGGGGGGCCCAAAAACATTCAGTACTTC
TRBJ1-5,TRBV2,.,.,CASSEEGGHQPQHF,TGTGCCAGCAGTGAAGAGGGGGGACATCAGCCCCAGCATTTT
TRBJ2-2,TRBV7-9,.,.,CASSTGFFTGELFF,TGTGCCAGCAGCACGGGATTTTTCACCGGGGAGCTGTTTTTT
TRBJ2-3,TRBV6-1,.,TRBD2,CASSAARAGGVGTQYF,TGTGCCAGCAGTGCTGCGAGGGCGGGGGGTGTTGGTACGCAGTATTTT
TRBJ1-1,TRBV7-2,.,TRBD1,CASSLRGDSGITEAFF,TGTGCCAGCAGTTTGCGGGGGGACAGTGGTATCACTGAAGCTTTCTTT
TRBJ2-7,TRBV4-1,.,.,CASHQTALAEIYEQYF,TGCGCCAGCCATCAAACCGCCTTAGCGGAGATCTACGAGCAGTACTTC
TRBJ2-6,TRBV19,.,TRBD1,CASSIDPRQGASGANVLTF,TGTGCCAGTAGTATAGATCCGAGACAGGGGGCTTCTGGGGCCAACGTCCTGACTTTC
TRBJ1-1,TRBV5-1,.,.,CASRPPGGRMNTEAFF,TGCGCCAGCAGGCCCCCCGGAGGACGGATGAACACTGAAGCTTTCTTT
TRBJ2-1,TRBV18,.,.,CASSPLDSAREQFF,TGTGCCAGCTCACCGCTTGACAGCGCCCGGGAGCAGTTCTTC